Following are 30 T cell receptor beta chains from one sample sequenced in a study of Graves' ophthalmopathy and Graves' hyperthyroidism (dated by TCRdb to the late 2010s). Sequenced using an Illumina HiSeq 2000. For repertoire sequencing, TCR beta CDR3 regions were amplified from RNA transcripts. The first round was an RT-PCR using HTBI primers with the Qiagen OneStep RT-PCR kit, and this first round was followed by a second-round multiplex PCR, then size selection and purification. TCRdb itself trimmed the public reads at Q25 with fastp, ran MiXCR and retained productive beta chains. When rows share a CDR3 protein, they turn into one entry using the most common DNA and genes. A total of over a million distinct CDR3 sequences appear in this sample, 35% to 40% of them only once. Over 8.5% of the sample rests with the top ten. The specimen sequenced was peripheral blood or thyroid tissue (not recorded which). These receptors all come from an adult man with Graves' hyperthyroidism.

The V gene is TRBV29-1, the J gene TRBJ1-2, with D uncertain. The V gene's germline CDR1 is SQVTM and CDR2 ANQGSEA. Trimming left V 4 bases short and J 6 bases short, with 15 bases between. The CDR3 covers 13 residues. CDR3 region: CSVGRLGNHGYTF. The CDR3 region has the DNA TGCAGCGTTGGAAGGCTCGGGAACCATGGCTACACCTTC.

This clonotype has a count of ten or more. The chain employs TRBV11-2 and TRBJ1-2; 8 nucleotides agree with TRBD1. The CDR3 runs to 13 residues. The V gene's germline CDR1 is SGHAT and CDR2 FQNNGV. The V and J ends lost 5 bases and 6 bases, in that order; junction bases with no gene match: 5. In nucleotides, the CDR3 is TGTGCCAGCAGCACGGACAGGGACCATGGCTACACCTTC. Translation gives CASSTDRDHGYTF.

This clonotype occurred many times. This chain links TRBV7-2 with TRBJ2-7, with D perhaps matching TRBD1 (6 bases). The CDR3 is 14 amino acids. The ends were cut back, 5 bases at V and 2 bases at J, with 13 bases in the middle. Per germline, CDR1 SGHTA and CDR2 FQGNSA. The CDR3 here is CASSPYGGTYEQYF. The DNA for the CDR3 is TGTGCCAGCAGCCCCTATGGGGGCACCTACGAGCAGTACTTC.

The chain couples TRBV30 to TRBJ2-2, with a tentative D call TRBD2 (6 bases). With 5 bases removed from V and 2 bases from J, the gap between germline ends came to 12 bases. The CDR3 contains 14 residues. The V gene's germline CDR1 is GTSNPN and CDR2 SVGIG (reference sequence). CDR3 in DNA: TGTGCCTGGGCCCGGGGGAGTAACACCGGGGAGCTGTTTTTT. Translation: CAWARGSNTGELFF. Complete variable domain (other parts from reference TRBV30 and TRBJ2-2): SQTIHQWPATLVQPVGSPLSLECTVEGTSNPNLYWYRQAAGRGLQLLFYSVGIGQISSEVPQNLSASRPQDRQFILSSKKLLLSDSGFYLCAWARGSNTGELFFGEGSRLTVL.

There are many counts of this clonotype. The CDR3 loop reads CSVEVRDRGLEQYF. CDR3 nucleotide sequence: TGCAGCGTTGAGGTCCGGGACAGGGGTCTCGAGCAGTACTTC. The chain carries TRBV29-1 and TRBJ2-7; 10 bases map to TRBD1. The germline gives CDR1 SQVTM, CDR2 ANQGSEA. J lost 6 bases, V lost 3 bases, and 8 bases had no gene match. The CDR3 spans 14 residues.

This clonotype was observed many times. CDR3 region: CASKLGAYNSPLHF. The DNA of the CDR3 is TGTGCCAGCAAGCTAGGGGCTTATAATTCACCCCTCCACTTT. V usage is TRBV7-8 and J usage is TRBJ1-6; D is possibly TRBD1 (5 bases). Trimming shortened V by 7 bases and J by 4 bases, and 11 bases separated the two germline ends. Germline CDR1 and CDR2: SGHVS and FQNEAQ. The CDR3 runs to 14 residues.

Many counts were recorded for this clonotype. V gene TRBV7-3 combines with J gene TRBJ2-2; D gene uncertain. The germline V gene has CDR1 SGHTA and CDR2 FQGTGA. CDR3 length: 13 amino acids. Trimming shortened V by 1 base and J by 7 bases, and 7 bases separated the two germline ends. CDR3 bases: TGTGCCAGCAGCTTAAAAGTTGACGGGGAGCTGTTTTTT. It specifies CASSLKVDGELFF. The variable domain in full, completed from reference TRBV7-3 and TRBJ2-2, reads GAGVSQTPSNKVTEKGKYVELRCDPISGHTALYWYRQSLGQGPEFLIYFQGTGAADDSGLPNDRFFAVRPEGSVSTLKIQRTERGDSAVYLCASSLKVDGELFFGEGSRLTVL.

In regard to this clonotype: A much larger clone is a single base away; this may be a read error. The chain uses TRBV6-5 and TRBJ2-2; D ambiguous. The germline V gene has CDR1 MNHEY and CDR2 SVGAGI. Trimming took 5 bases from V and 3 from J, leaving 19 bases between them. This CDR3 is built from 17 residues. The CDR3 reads CASSGLDNVRDTGELFF. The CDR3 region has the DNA TGTGCCAGCAGTGGATTAGACAACGTTCGTGACACCGGGGAGCTGTTTTTT.

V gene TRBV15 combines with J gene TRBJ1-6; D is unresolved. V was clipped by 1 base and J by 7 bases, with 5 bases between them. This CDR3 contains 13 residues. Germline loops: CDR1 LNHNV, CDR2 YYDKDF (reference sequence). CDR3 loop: CATSRVVNSPLHF. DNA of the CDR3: TGTGCCACCAGCAGAGTTGTGAATTCACCCCTCCACTTT.

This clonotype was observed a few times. In DNA form, the CDR3 reads TGTGCCAGCAAGTATAGCGGTATCCAAGAGACCCAGTACTTC. Its translation is CASKYSGIQETQYF. This chain uses TRBV27 with TRBJ2-5, with D tentatively TRBD2 (6 bases). Trimming shortened V by 7 bases and J by 1 base, and 13 bases separated the two germline ends. CDR1 is MNHEY and CDR2 is SMNVEV in the germline V gene (reference sequence). The CDR3 totals 14 residues.

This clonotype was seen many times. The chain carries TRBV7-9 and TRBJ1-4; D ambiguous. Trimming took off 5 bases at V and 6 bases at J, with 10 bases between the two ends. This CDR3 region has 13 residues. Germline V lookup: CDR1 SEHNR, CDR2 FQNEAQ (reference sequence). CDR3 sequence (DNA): TGTGCCAGCAGCCCGACTCGCGATGAAAAACTGTTTTTT. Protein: CASSPTRDEKLFF.

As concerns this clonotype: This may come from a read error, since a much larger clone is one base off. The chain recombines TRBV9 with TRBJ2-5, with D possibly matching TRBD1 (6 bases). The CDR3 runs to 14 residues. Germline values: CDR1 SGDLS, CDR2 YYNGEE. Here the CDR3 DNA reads TGTGCCGGCAGCGAGGGGCAGGGGCGGGAGACCCAGTACTTC. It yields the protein CAGSEGQGRETQYF. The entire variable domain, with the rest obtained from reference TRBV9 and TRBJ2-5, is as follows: DSGVTQTPKHLITATGQRVTLRCSPRSGDLSVYWYQQSLDQGLQFLIQYYNGEERAKGNILERFSAQQFPDLHSELNLSSLELGDSALYFCAGSEGQGRETQYFGPGTRLLVL.

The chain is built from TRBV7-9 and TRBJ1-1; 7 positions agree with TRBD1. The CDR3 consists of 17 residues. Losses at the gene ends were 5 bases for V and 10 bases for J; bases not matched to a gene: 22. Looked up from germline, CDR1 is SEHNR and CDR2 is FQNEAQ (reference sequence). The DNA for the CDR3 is TGTGCCAGCAGCCTATACAGTCGCGGGACAGCTCGCTACGGAGCTTTCTTT. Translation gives CASSLYSRGTARYGAFF.

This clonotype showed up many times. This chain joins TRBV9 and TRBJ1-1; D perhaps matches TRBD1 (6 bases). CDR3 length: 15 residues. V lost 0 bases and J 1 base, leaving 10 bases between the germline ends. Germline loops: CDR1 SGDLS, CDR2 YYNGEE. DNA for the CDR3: TGTGCCAGCAGCGTAGAGGGGGACTGGAACACTGAAGCTTTCTTT. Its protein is CASSVEGDWNTEAFF. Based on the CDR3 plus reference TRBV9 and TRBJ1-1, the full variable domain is DSGVTQTPKHLITATGQRVTLRCSPRSGDLSVYWYQQSLDQGLQFLIQYYNGEERAKGNILERFSAQQFPDLHSELNLSSLELGDSALYFCASSVEGDWNTEAFFGQGTRLTVV.

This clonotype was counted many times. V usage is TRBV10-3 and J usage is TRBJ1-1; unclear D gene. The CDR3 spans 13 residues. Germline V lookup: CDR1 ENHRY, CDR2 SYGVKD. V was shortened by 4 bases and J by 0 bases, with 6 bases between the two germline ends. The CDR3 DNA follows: TGTGCCATCAGTGGGCAGCTGAACACTGAAGCTTTCTTT. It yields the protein CAISGQLNTEAFF.

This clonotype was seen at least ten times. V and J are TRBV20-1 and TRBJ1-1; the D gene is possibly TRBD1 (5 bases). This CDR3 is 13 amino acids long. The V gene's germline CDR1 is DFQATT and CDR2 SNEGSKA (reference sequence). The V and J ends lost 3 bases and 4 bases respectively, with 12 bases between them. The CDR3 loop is CSASFRGVTEAFF. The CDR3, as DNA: TGCAGTGCTAGCTTCCGAGGGGTCACTGAAGCTTTCTTT.

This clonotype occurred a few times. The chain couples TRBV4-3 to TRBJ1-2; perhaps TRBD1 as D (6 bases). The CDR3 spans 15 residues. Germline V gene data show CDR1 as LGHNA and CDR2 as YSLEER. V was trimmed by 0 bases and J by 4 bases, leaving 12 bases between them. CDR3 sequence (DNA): TGCGCCAGCAGCCAAGAAGGCGGACAGAGCTATGGCTACACCTTC. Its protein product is CASSQEGGQSYGYTF.

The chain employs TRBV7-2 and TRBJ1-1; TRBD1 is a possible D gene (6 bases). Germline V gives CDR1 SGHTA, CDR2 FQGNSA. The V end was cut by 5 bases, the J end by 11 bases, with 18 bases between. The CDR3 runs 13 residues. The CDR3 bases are TGTGCCAGCAGCGGCTCTATCACAGGGAACGCTTTCTTT. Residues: CASSGSITGNAFF.

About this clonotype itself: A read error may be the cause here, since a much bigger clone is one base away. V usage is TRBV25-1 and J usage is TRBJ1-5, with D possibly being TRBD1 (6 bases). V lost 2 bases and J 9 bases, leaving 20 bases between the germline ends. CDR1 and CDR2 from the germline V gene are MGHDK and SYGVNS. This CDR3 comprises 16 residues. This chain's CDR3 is CASSERSYSGDRPQHF. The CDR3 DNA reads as TGTGCCAGCAGTGAAAGAAGTTATTCAGGGGATCGGCCCCAGCATTTT.

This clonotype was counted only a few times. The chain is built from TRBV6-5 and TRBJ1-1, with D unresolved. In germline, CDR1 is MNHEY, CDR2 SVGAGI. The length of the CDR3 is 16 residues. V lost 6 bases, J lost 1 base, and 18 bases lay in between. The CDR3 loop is CASRPSRNPPNTEAFF. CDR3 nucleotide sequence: TGTGCCAGCAGACCCTCCAGGAACCCCCCGAACACTGAAGCTTTCTTT.

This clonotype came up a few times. Here the CDR3 DNA reads TGTGCCACCCTAACCATCCCTAACTACTATGGCTACACCTTC. It yields the protein CATLTIPNYYGYTF. The chain joins TRBV10-3 to TRBJ1-2; D remains unclear. CDR1 is ENHRY, CDR2 SYGVKD, per germline. The CDR3 covers 14 residues. V lost 10 bases, J lost 3 bases, and 18 bases lay in between.

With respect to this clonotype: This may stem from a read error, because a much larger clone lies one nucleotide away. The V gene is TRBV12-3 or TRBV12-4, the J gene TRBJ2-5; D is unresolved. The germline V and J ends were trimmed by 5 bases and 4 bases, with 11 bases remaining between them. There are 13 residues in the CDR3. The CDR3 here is CASSSRTGETQYF. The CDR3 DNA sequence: TGTGCCAGCAGTAGCCGGACCGGAGAGACCCAGTACTTC.

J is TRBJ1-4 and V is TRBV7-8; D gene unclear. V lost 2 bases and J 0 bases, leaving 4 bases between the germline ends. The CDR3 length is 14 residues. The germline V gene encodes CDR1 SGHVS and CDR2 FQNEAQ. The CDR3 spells CASSLRTTNEKLFF. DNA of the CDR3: TGTGCCAGCAGCTTAAGGACAACTAATGAAAAACTGTTTTTT.

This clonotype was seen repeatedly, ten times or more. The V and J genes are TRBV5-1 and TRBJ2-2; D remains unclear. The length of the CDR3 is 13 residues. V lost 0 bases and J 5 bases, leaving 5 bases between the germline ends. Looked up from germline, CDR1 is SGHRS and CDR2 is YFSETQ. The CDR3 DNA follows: TGCGCCAGCAGCTTGGAACGGACCGGGGAGCTGTTTTTT. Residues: CASSLERTGELFF.

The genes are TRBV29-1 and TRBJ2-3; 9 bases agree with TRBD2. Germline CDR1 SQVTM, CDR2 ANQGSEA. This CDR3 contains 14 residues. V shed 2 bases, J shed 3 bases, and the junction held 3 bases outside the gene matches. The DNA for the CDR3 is TGCAGCGTTGAAACTAGCGGGCCGACAGATACGCAGTATTTT. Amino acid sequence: CSVETSGPTDTQYF.

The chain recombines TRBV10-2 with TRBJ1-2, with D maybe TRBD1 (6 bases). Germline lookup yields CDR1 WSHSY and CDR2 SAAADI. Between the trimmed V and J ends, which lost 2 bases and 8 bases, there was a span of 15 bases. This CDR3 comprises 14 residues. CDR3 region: CASSEPDSQGGYTF. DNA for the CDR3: TGCGCCAGCAGTGAGCCGGACAGCCAAGGCGGCTACACCTTC.

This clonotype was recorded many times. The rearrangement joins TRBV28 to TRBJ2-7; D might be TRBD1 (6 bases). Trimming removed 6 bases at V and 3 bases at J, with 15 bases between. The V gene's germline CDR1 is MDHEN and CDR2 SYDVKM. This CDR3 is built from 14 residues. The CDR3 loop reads CASSRGDRFYEQYF. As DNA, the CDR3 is TGTGCCAGCAGCCGAGGCGACAGGTTCTACGAGCAGTACTTC.

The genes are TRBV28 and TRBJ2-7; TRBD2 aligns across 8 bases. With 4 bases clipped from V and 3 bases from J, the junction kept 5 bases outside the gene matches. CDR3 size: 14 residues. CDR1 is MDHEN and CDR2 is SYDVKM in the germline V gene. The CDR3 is CASSSGTRRYEQYF. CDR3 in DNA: TGTGCCAGCAGTTCCGGGACTAGACGCTACGAGCAGTACTTC.

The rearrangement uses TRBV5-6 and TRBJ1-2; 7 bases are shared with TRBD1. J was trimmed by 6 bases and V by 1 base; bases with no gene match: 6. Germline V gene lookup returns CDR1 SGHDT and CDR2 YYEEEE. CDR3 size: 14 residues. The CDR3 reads CASSLRQGVNGYTF. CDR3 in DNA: TGTGCCAGCAGCTTGAGGCAGGGGGTTAATGGCTACACCTTC.

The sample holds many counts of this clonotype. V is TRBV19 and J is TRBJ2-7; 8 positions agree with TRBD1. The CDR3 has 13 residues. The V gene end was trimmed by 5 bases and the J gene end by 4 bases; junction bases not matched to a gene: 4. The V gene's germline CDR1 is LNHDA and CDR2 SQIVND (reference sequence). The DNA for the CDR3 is TGTGCCAGTAGTGCGGGACAGGTGTACGAGCAGTACTTC. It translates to CASSAGQVYEQYF.